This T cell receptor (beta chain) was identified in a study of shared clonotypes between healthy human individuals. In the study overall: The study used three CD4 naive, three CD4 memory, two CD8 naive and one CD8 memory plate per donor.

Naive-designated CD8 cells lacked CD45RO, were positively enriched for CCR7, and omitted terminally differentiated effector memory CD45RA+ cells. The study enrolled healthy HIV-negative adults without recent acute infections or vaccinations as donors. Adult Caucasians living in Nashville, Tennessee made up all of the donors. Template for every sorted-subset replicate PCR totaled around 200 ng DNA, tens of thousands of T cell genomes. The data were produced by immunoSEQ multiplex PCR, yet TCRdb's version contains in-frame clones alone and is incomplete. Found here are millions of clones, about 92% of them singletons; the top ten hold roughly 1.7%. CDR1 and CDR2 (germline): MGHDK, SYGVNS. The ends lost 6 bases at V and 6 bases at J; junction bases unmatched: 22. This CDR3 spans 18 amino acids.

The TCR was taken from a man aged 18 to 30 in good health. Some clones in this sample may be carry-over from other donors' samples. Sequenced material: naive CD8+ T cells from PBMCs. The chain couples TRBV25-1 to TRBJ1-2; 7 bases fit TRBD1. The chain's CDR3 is CASREHRDRCRQSDGYTF. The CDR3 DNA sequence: TGTGCCAGCAGGGAACACCGGGACAGATGTAGGCAAAGTGATGGCTACACCTTC.